The clone carrying this TCR beta chain was observed once. Its antigen is as yet unknown. This sample is drawn from a study of T cell responses to AZD1222 COVID-19 vaccine. General observations from the study: Spike-specific TCR breadth and depth went up after people got two AZD1222 doses. Only a handful of AZD1222 recipients, six or seven in all, had baseline seropositivity.

Using immunoSEQ multiplex PCR, the repertoire was profiled, and TCRdb retains in-frame clones only, with some absent. Of around 79,000 clones in the sample, 70% to 90% were seen once. V shed 6 bases and J 9 bases; nucleotides not matched to a gene: 4. CDR3 length: 12 amino acids. The sequencing here drew on peripheral blood, taken on day 0 of AZD1222 vaccination. This TCR derives from an adult in good health. V usage is TRBV12-3 or TRBV12-4 and J usage is TRBJ1-3, with TRBD1 matching 8 bases. The CDR3 sequence: CASSPQGATIYF. Here the CDR3 DNA reads TGTGCCAGCAGCCCCCAGGGGGCCACCATATATTTT.